This entry lists 3 T cell receptor beta chains sequenced from one sample in a study of CD8 T cells in ankylosing spondylitis. TCRdb analysed the 5' RACE reads with MiXCR anew, one entry per CDR3 protein. The sample consists of more than 35,000 distinct CDR3 sequences, around 2.9% of them appearing once. The specimen was blood, either unsorted or a sorted T cell fraction (not recorded which). The source of these receptors is a male donor with ankylosing spondylitis or in good health (not recorded which).

The sample holds many counts of this clonotype. The chain links TRBV9 to TRBJ2-7, with TRBD2 as a possible D gene (5 bases). V shed 3 bases and J shed 0 bases, with 16 bases lying between them. This CDR3 has 16 amino acids. The germline V gene encodes CDR1 SGDLS and CDR2 YYNGEE. CDR3: CASSAGLGPFSYEQYF. The CDR3 DNA follows: TGTGCCAGCAGCGCAGGACTCGGCCCATTCTCCTACGAGCAGTACTTC.

The chain carries TRBV9 and TRBJ2-3; D ambiguous. V lost 3 bases to trimming and J lost 4 bases, with 6 bases between them. The CDR3 spans 12 residues. Germline V gives CDR1 SGDLS, CDR2 YYNGEE. As DNA, the CDR3 is TGTGCCAGCAGCGGTCCCGCAGATACGCAGTATTTT. Residues: CASSGPADTQYF. The full variable domain, in which reference TRBV9 and TRBJ2-3 provide the parts outside the CDR3, is DSGVTQTPKHLITATGQRVTLRCSPRSGDLSVYWYQQSLDQGLQFLIQYYNGEERAKGNILERFSAQQFPDLHSELNLSSLELGDSALYFCASSGPADTQYFGPGTRLTVL.

This clonotype was counted ten times or more. The chain recombines TRBV9 with TRBJ2-2, with TRBD2 as a possible D gene (5 bases). CDR1 and CDR2 from the germline V gene are SGDLS and YYNGEE. The length of the CDR3 is 17 residues. V lost 0 bases and J 1 base, leaving 13 bases between the germline ends. CDR3 sequence: CASSVEGGGLNTGELFF. CDR3 bases: TGTGCCAGCAGCGTAGAAGGCGGAGGATTGAACACCGGGGAGCTGTTTTTT.